A selection of T cell receptor beta chains follows, all from one sample in a study of T cells in Graves' hyperthyroidism and ophthalmopathy. TCRdb re-analysed the multiplex PCR reads in MiXCR, keeping a single row per CDR3 protein. There are 350,000 to 400,000 distinct CDR3 sequences in the sample; approximately 18% occur only once, and over 35% lies in the top ten. The sample comprised blood. These receptors were obtained from a man between 18 and 35 years old with Graves' ophthalmopathy. Each CDR3 is given with its conserved first and last residue. The D gene is left open where the match is weak. Where a row states a size, it is once, few, many or the class of an expanded clone; other rows omit it.

j_call: TRBJ2-7; d_call: -; clone_size: many; v_call: TRBV5-1; cdr3_nt: TGCGCCAGCAACCTCAATGATTACGAGCAGTACTTC; cdr3_aa: CASNLNDYEQYF
j_call: TRBJ2-3; d_call: -; clone_size: -; v_call: TRBV11-2; cdr3_nt: TGTGCCAGCAGCCTATTTTTAGCGACAGATACGCAGTATTTT; cdr3_aa: CASSLFLATDTQYF
j_call: TRBJ2-4; d_call: -; clone_size: -; v_call: TRBV9; cdr3_nt: TGTGCCAGCAGCGGCTACGGGGGGCGGGGAGGAAACATTCAGTACTTC; cdr3_aa: CASSGYGGRGGNIQYF
j_call: TRBJ2-1; d_call: TRBD1; clone_size: many; v_call: TRBV7-9; cdr3_nt: TGTGCCAGCAGCGGGGACAGCCAGTTCTTC; cdr3_aa: CASSGDSQFF
j_call: TRBJ2-3; d_call: -; clone_size: many; v_call: TRBV4-1; cdr3_nt: TGCGCCAGCAGCCACCCTAGCTCGGGCACAGATACGCAGTATTTT; cdr3_aa: CASSHPSSGTDTQYF
j_call: TRBJ2-1; d_call: -; clone_size: many; v_call: TRBV5-6; cdr3_nt: TGTGCCAGCAGCATTGGGGACAATGAGCAGTTCTTC; cdr3_aa: CASSIGDNEQFF
j_call: TRBJ1-1; d_call: TRBD1; clone_size: many; v_call: TRBV6-1; cdr3_nt: TGTGCCAGCAGAGGCAGGGGGCAAGGTAGCACTGAAGCTTTCTTT; cdr3_aa: CASRGRGQGSTEAFF
j_call: TRBJ1-5; d_call: -; clone_size: few; v_call: TRBV7-3; cdr3_nt: TGTGCCAGCAGCTTAAGTTGGAGAGGGCAGCCCCAGCATTTT; cdr3_aa: CASSLSWRGQPQHF
j_call: TRBJ1-2; d_call: -; clone_size: many; v_call: TRBV11-2; cdr3_nt: TGTGCCAGCAGCCTCGAGATATGGTCGGGCTACACCTTC; cdr3_aa: CASSLEIWSGYTF
j_call: TRBJ2-5; d_call: -; clone_size: many; v_call: TRBV20-1; cdr3_nt: TGCAGTGCTAGATATGGCGGGGAGACCCAGTACTTC; cdr3_aa: CSARYGGETQYF
j_call: TRBJ1-6; d_call: -; clone_size: few; v_call: TRBV20-1; cdr3_nt: TGCAGTGCGAGTTCACCCCTCCACTTT; cdr3_aa: CSASSPLHF
j_call: TRBJ1-5; d_call: -; clone_size: few; v_call: TRBV20-1; cdr3_nt: TGCAGTGCTAGATCTAGGTACGGGGGCGAGGGGGTTTATAGTCAGCCCCAGCATTTT; cdr3_aa: CSARSRYGGEGVYSQPQHF
j_call: TRBJ2-1; d_call: TRBD2; clone_size: many; v_call: TRBV5-1; cdr3_nt: TGCGCCAGCAGCTTGGTTATAGCGGGGGACAATGAGCAGTTCTTC; cdr3_aa: CASSLVIAGDNEQFF
j_call: TRBJ2-7; d_call: -; clone_size: many; v_call: TRBV7-2; cdr3_nt: TGTGCCAGCAGCTTAGGTGGTTTAGGGTCCTACGAGCAGTACTTC; cdr3_aa: CASSLGGLGSYEQYF
j_call: TRBJ2-1; d_call: TRBD2; clone_size: few; v_call: TRBV4-1; cdr3_nt: TGCGCCAGCAGCCAAGATACGGGACTAGCGGGGGGGCGGGAGCAGTTCTTC; cdr3_aa: CASSQDTGLAGGREQFF
j_call: TRBJ1-2; d_call: -; clone_size: many; v_call: TRBV7-9; cdr3_nt: TGTGCCAGCAGCTCCGGGACGACCAAACCTAACTATGGCTACACCTTC; cdr3_aa: CASSSGTTKPNYGYTF
j_call: TRBJ2-3; d_call: -; clone_size: few; v_call: TRBV7-2; cdr3_nt: TGTGCCAGCAGCTCTTCGGGGGCGATCACAGATACGCAGTATTTT; cdr3_aa: CASSSSGAITDTQYF
j_call: TRBJ2-3; d_call: TRBD1; clone_size: many; v_call: TRBV7-3; cdr3_nt: TGTGCCAGCAGCTTGACAGGGGGCCGGACCGATACGCAGTATTTT; cdr3_aa: CASSLTGGRTDTQYF
j_call: TRBJ2-7; d_call: TRBD1; clone_size: few; v_call: TRBV20-1; cdr3_nt: TGCAGTGCTAGTGGCCTTAAGGGGGACAGGGGAGTCTACGAGCAGTACTTC; cdr3_aa: CSASGLKGDRGVYEQYF
j_call: TRBJ2-1; d_call: TRBD2; clone_size: -; v_call: TRBV28; cdr3_nt: TGTGCCAGCACTGTTATCGGCGGGGGGGGTTACAATGAGCAGTTCTTC; cdr3_aa: CASTVIGGGGYNEQFF
j_call: TRBJ1-5; d_call: TRBD1; clone_size: few; v_call: TRBV6-1; cdr3_nt: TGTGCCAGCAGTCCCCAGACAGGGTTGAGCAATCAGCCCCAGCATTTT; cdr3_aa: CASSPQTGLSNQPQHF
j_call: TRBJ2-1; d_call: -; clone_size: many; v_call: TRBV5-4; cdr3_nt: TGTGCCAGCAAGCTTCAGGCGGATACTTACAATGAGCAGTTCTTC; cdr3_aa: CASKLQADTYNEQFF
j_call: TRBJ2-5; d_call: -; clone_size: -; v_call: TRBV28; cdr3_nt: TGTGCCAGCAGTTTCCCCGGACATCCCGGAAAAGAGACCCAGTACTTC; cdr3_aa: CASSFPGHPGKETQYF
j_call: TRBJ1-3; d_call: -; clone_size: once; v_call: TRBV2; cdr3_nt: TGTGCCAGCAAGCCCTCTGGAAACACCATATATTTT; cdr3_aa: CASKPSGNTIYF
j_call: TRBJ1-3; d_call: -; clone_size: few; v_call: TRBV2; cdr3_nt: TGTGCCAGCAGTGAAGGAGGAGGTTCCTCTGGAAACACCATATATTTT; cdr3_aa: CASSEGGGSSGNTIYF
j_call: TRBJ2-3; d_call: TRBD1; clone_size: -; v_call: TRBV7-2; cdr3_nt: TGTGCCAGCAGCTTAGGGCAGGGGGCGAGCACAGATACGCAGTATTTT; cdr3_aa: CASSLGQGASTDTQYF
j_call: TRBJ2-3; d_call: -; clone_size: -; v_call: TRBV6-1; cdr3_nt: TGTGCCAGCAAGGGCATTAGCACAGATACGCGGTATTTT; cdr3_aa: CASKGISTDTRYF
j_call: TRBJ1-5; d_call: TRBD1; clone_size: -; v_call: TRBV6-1; cdr3_nt: TGTGCCAGCAGTGGATACCTATGGGCAGGGACAGATTACCCTTATAGCAATCAGCCCCAGCATTTT; cdr3_aa: CASSGYLWAGTDYPYSNQPQHF
j_call: TRBJ1-5; d_call: -; clone_size: -; v_call: TRBV7-9; cdr3_nt: TGTGCCAGCAGCTTAGGGTCGGACGGCAGGGAGAGCAATCAGCCCCAGCATTTT; cdr3_aa: CASSLGSDGRESNQPQHF
j_call: TRBJ1-1; d_call: TRBD1; clone_size: many; v_call: TRBV7-3; cdr3_nt: TGTGCCAGCAGCGACCGCCCAGGGGGCACTGAAGCTTTCTTT; cdr3_aa: CASSDRPGGTEAFF
j_call: TRBJ1-2; d_call: TRBD1; clone_size: few; v_call: TRBV12-3/TRBV12-4; cdr3_nt: TGTGCCAGCACCACCGGACAGGGCTCTGGCTACACCTTC; cdr3_aa: CASTTGQGSGYTF
j_call: TRBJ2-7; d_call: -; clone_size: many; v_call: TRBV4-1; cdr3_nt: TGCGCCAGCAGCCAGCCTTCCAGGGGGGCCTACGAGCAGTACTTC; cdr3_aa: CASSQPSRGAYEQYF
j_call: TRBJ2-5; d_call: -; clone_size: -; v_call: TRBV2; cdr3_nt: TGTGCCAGCGGCTTGGAGGGGGAGACCCAGTACTTC; cdr3_aa: CASGLEGETQYF
j_call: TRBJ2-5; d_call: -; clone_size: -; v_call: TRBV18; cdr3_nt: TGTGCCAGCTCACCACCGATCCAGACCCAGTACTTC; cdr3_aa: CASSPPIQTQYF
j_call: TRBJ2-1; d_call: TRBD2; clone_size: many; v_call: TRBV5-6; cdr3_nt: TGTGCCAGCAGCTTGCCCAGAGGCTTACTAGCGGGGGGCGATGAGCAGTTCTTC; cdr3_aa: CASSLPRGLLAGGDEQFF